What follows are 6 T cell receptor beta chains derived from one specimen sequenced in a study of control samples from healthy donors and cancer patients. The protocol was immunoSEQ multiplex PCR, while the TCRdb copy is restricted to in-frame clones and leaves out a portion. The sample lists 130,000 to 150,000 clones, over 85% seen once, with roughly 6.2% in the top ten. Sequencing input: blood. These receptor sequences come from a man aged 18 to 35 in good health.

This chain joins TRBV28 and TRBJ2-4, with a weak D call TRBD2 (6 bases). The CDR3 length is 11 residues. Trimming removed 6 bases from V and 15 bases from J, with 15 bases in between. Looked up from germline, CDR1 is MDHEN and CDR2 is SYDVKM. The CDR3 sequence: CASSPGGIRYF. The CDR3 nucleotides are TGTGCCAGCAGCCCTGGGGGGATACGGTACTTC. Together with reference TRBV28 and TRBJ2-4, the CDR3 gives the full variable domain: DVKVTQSSRYLVKRTGEKVFLECVQDMDHENMFWYRQDPGLGLRLIYFSYDVKMKEKGDIPEGYSVSREKKERFSLILESASTNQTSMYLCASSPGGIRYFGAGTRLSVL.

CDR3 in amino acids: CASMVGGQGYGYTF. DNA of the CDR3: TGTGCCAGTATGGTTGGGGGACAGGGGTATGGCTACACCTTC. This rearrangement joins TRBV19 to TRBJ1-2; 10 nucleotides match TRBD1. Germline V gene data show CDR1 as LNHDA and CDR2 as SQIVND (reference sequence). The CDR3 spans 14 residues. V was pared by 7 bases and J by 5 bases, with 7 bases of the junction left unmatched.

V is TRBV28 and J is TRBJ1-5, with D possibly TRBD1 on 5 matching bases. There are 13 residues in the CDR3. V shed 7 bases and J shed 6 bases, with 13 bases lying between them. Per germline, CDR1 MDHEN and CDR2 SYDVKM. The CDR3 nucleotides are TGTGCCAGCACCCTTCAGGGTAGTCAGCCCCAGCATTTT. Its protein product is CASTLQGSQPQHF.

CDR3 sequence: CASSQVYEQYF. CDR3 in DNA: TGTGCCAGCAGCCAAGTCTACGAGCAGTACTTC. This chain uses TRBV3-1 (or the pseudogene TRBV3-2) with TRBJ2-7; the D is unclear. There are 11 residues in the CDR3. The germline V gene encodes CDR1 LGHDT and CDR2 YNNKEL (reference sequence). Trimming removed 1 base at V and 3 bases at J, with 1 base between.

The V call is TRBV27, the J call TRBJ1-1; tentatively, D is TRBD1 (5 bases). The CDR3 runs 15 residues. The V end was cut by 2 bases, the J end by 0 bases, with 10 bases between. Germline assignment: CDR1 MNHEY and CDR2 SMNVEV (reference sequence). The CDR3 protein is CASSLGASLNTEAFF. CDR3 nucleotides: TGTGCCAGCAGTTTAGGGGCCAGTTTGAACACTGAAGCTTTCTTT.

The rearrangement uses TRBV15 and TRBJ2-2; D is perhaps TRBD1 (6 bases). Trimming took 0 bases from V and 5 from J, leaving 13 bases between them. Germline lookup yields CDR1 LNHNV and CDR2 YYDKDF (reference sequence). This CDR3 is built from 16 residues. CDR3 bases: TGTGCCACCAGCAGAGATCGGCAGGGGTGGACCGGGGAGCTGTTTTTT. This translates into CATSRDRQGWTGELFF.